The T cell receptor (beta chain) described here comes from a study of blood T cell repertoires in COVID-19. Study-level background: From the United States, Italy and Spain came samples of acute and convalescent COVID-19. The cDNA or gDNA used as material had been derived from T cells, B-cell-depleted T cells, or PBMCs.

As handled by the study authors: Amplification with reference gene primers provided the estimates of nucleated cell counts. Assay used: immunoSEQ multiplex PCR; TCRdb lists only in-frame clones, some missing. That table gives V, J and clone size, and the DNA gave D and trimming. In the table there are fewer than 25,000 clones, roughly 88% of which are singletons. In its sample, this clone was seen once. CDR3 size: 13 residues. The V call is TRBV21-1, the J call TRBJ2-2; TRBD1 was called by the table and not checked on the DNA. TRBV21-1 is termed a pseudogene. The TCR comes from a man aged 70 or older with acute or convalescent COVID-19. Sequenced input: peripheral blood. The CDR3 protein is CASSNHTTGELFF. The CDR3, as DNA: TGTGCCAGCAGCAATCACACAACCGGGGAGCTGTTTTTT.